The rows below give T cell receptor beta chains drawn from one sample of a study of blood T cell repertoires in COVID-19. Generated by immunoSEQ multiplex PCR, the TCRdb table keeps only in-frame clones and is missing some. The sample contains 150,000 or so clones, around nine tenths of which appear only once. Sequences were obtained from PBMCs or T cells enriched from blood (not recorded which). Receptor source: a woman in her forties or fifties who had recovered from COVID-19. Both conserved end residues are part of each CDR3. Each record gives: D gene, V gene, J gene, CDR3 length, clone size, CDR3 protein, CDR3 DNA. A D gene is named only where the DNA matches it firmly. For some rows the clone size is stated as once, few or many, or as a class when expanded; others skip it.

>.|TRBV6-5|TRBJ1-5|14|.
CALHRAASNQPQHF
TGTGCCCTGCACAGGGCAGCTAGCAATCAGCCCCAGCATTTT
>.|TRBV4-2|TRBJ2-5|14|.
CASSQEGTQETQYF
TGTGCCAGCAGCCAAGAGGGGACTCAAGAGACCCAGTACTTC
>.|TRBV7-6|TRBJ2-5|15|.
CASSQTAEYQETQYF
TGTGCCAGCAGTCAGACAGCAGAATACCAAGAGACCCAGTACTTC
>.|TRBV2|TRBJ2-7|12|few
CASTSDSYEQYF
TGTGCCAGCACGTCGGACAGCTACGAGCAGTACTTC
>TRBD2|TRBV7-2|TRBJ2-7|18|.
CASSSAPGLAGGPSEQYF
TGTGCCAGCAGCTCTGCCCCTGGACTAGCGGGGGGGCCCAGCGAGCAGTACTTC
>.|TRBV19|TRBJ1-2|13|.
CASTAWRLNGYTF
TGTGCCAGTACCGCTTGGAGGCTGAATGGCTACACCTTC
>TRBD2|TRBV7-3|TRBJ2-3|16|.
CASSQRLAGGPDTQYF
TGTGCCAGCAGCCAAAGACTAGCGGGGGGCCCAGATACGCAGTATTTT
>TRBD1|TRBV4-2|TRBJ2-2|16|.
CASSQDGTGATGELFF
TGTGCCAGCAGCCAAGATGGAACAGGGGCCACCGGGGAGCTGTTTTTT
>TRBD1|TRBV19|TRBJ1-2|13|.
CASSRRQGDGYTF
TGTGCCAGTAGTAGAAGACAGGGCGATGGCTACACCTTC
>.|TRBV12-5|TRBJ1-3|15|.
CASGTLEASGNTIYF
TGTGCTAGTGGCACCTTAGAGGCCTCTGGAAACACCATATATTTT
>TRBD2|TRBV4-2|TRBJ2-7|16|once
CASSQERGGPTGEQYF
TGTGCCAGCAGCCAAGAGCGGGGGGGACCTACGGGCGAGCAGTACTTC
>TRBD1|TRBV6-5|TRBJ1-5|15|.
CASSYGGQNNQPQHF
TGTGCCAGCAGTTACGGGGGACAGAACAATCAGCCCCAGCATTTT
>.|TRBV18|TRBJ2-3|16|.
CASSPPAPKSTDTQYF
TGTGCCAGCTCACCACCAGCCCCGAAGAGCACAGATACGCAGTATTTT
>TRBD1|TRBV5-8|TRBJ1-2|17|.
CASSLLKGAVTNYGYTF
TGTGCCAGCAGCTTGCTGAAGGGGGCGGTGACTAACTATGGCTACACCTTC
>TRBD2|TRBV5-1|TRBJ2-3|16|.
CASSSLLAASTDTQYF
TGCGCCAGCAGCTCCTTGCTAGCGGCCAGCACAGATACGCAGTATTTT
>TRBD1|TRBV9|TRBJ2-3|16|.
CASSERVTGEADTQYF
TGTGCCAGCAGCGAGAGGGTGACAGGGGAGGCAGATACGCAGTATTTT
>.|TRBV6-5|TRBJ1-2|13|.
CASIRMINYGYTF
TGTGCCAGCATTAGAATGATTAATTATGGCTACACCTTC
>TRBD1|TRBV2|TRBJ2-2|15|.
CATKVGQGAGGELFF
TGTGCCACCAAGGTGGGACAGGGGGCTGGCGGGGAGCTGTTTTTT
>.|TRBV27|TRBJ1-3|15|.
CASSPEGSSGNTIYF
TGTGCCAGCAGCCCTGAGGGTAGCTCTGGAAACACCATATATTTT
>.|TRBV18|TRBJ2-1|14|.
CASSQSYRANEQFF
TGTGCCAGCTCACAATCGTACAGGGCGAATGAGCAGTTCTTC
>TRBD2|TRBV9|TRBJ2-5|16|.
CASSLRREAGQETQYF
TGTGCCAGCAGCCTACGCAGGGAAGCGGGGCAAGAGACCCAGTACTTC
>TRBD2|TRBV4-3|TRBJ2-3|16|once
CASSLYPSGVADTQYF
TGCGCCAGCAGCCTCTACCCTAGCGGGGTGGCAGATACGCAGTATTTT
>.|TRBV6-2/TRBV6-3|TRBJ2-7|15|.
CASSYGGHKTYEQYF
TGTGCCAGCAGTTACGGGGGACATAAAACCTACGAGCAGTACTTC
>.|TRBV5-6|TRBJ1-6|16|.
CASSYDRLTANSPLHF
TGTGCCAGCAGCTACGACAGGCTTACAGCAAATTCACCCCTCCACTTT
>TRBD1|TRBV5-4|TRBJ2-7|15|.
CASSTGQTNSYEQYF
TGTGCCAGCAGCACGGGACAGACAAACTCCTACGAGCAGTACTTC
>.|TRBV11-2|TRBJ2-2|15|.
CASRRGLAEGGELFF
TGTGCCAGCAGGCGAGGGTTGGCCGAAGGCGGGGAGCTGTTTTTT
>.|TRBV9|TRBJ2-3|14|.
CASSVVAGTDTQYF
TGTGCCAGCAGCGTAGTCGCGGGCACAGATACGCAGTATTTT
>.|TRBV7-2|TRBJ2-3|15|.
CASSLDPGGPGTQYF
TGTGCCAGCAGCTTAGACCCCGGGGGACCCGGTACGCAGTATTTT
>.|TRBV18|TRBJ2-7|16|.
CASSRRGGASSYEQYF
TGTGCCAGCTCACGACGTGGGGGGGCCAGCTCCTACGAGCAGTACTTC
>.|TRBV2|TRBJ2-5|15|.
CASNPLEGFGETQYF
TGTGCCAGCAATCCCCTAGAAGGCTTCGGAGAGACCCAGTACTTC
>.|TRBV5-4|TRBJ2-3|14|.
CASRSRSGTDTQYF
TGTGCCAGCAGGTCGCGGAGCGGCACAGATACGCAGTATTTT
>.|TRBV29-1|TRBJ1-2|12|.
CSVATGNYGYTF
TGCAGCGTGGCCACAGGGAACTATGGCTACACCTTC
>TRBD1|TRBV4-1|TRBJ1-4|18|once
CASSRQNLLDRGYEKLFF
TGCGCCAGCAGCCGGCAAAACCTCCTGGACAGGGGGTATGAAAAACTGTTTTTT
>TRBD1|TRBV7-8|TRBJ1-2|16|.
CASSLLGTGSLYGYTF
TGTGCCAGCAGCCTATTGGGGACAGGGAGCCTCTATGGCTACACCTTC
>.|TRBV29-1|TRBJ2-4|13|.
CSVGTGAKNIQYF
TGCAGCGTTGGAACAGGGGCCAAAAACATTCAGTACTTC
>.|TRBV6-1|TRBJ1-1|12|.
CASSEVLTEAFF
TGTGCCAGCAGTGAAGTTCTGACTGAAGCTTTCTTT
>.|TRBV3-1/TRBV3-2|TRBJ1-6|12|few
CATRTEASPLHF
TGTGCCACCAGGACAGAAGCCTCACCCCTCCACTTT
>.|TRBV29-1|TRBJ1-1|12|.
CSVFRGRTEAFF
TGCAGCGTATTCAGGGGACGCACTGAAGCTTTCTTT
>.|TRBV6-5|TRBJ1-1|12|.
CASNLGATEAFF
TGTGCCAGCAACCTAGGGGCAACTGAAGCTTTCTTT
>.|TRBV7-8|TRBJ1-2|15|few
CASSLQRGGNYGYTF
TGTGCCAGCAGCTTACAGAGGGGAGGGAATTATGGCTACACCTTC
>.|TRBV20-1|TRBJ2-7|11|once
CSAGRGGEQYF
TGCAGTGCTGGAAGGGGTGGCGAGCAGTACTTC
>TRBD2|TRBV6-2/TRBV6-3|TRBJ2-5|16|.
CASSRAGLAVKETQYF
TGTGCCAGCAGCAGAGCGGGGCTAGCGGTGAAGGAGACCCAGTACTTC
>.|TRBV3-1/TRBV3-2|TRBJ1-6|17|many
CASSQEGSGVYNSPLHF
TGTGCCAGCAGCCAAGAAGGGTCAGGGGTGTATAATTCACCCCTCCACTTT
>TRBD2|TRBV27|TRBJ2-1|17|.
CASSFRSTSGSYNEQFF
TGTGCCAGCAGTTTTCGATCGACTAGCGGATCCTACAATGAGCAGTTCTTC
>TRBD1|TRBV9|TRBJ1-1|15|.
CASSAPQGAVTEAFF
TGTGCCAGCAGCGCCCCACAGGGGGCTGTCACTGAAGCTTTCTTT
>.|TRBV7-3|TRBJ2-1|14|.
CASSPLTGYNEQFF
TGTGCCAGCAGCCCTTTGACAGGTTACAATGAGCAGTTCTTC
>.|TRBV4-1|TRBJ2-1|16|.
CASSQDNQGLYNEQFF
TGCGCCAGCAGCCAAGATAACCAGGGGTTGTACAATGAGCAGTTCTTC
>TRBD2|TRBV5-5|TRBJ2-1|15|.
CAFGVKRGPYNEQFF
TGTGCCTTCGGAGTAAAGCGGGGACCTTACAATGAGCAGTTCTTC
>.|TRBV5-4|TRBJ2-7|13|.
CASSSDSNHEQYF
TGTGCCAGCAGCTCCGACAGTAACCACGAGCAGTACTTC
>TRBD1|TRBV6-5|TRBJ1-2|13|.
CASRWQGAGGYTF
TGTGCCAGCAGGTGGCAGGGGGCTGGCGGCTACACCTTC
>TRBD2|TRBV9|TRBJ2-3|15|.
CASSAYSGEADTQYF
TGTGCCAGCAGCGCCTATAGCGGGGAAGCAGATACGCAGTATTTT
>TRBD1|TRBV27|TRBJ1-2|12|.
CASTSQGYGYTF
TGTGCCAGCACCTCACAGGGGTATGGCTACACCTTC
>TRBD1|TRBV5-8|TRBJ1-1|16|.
CASSLGDRGMNTEAFF
TGTGCCAGCAGCTTGGGGGACAGGGGGATGAACACTGAAGCTTTCTTT
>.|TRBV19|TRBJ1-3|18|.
CASSMLAGQPSSGNTIYF
TGTGCCAGTAGTATGTTGGCCGGACAGCCGAGCTCTGGAAACACCATATATTTT